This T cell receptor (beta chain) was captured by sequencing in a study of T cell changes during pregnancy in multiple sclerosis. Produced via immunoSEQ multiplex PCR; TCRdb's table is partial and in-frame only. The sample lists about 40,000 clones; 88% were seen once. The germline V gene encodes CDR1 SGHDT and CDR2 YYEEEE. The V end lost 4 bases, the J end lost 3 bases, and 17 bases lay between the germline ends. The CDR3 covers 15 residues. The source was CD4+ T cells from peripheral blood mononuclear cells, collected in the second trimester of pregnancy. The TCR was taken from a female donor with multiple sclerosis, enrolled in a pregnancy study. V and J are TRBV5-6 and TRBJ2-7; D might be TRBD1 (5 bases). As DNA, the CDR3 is TGTGCCAGCAGCCACCCGACAGATACCTTCTACGAGCAGTACTTC. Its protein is CASSHPTDTFYEQYF.